The 28 T cell receptor beta chains listed next were all sequenced from one sample in a study of glioma-infiltrating T cells (dated by TCRdb to 2016 to 2017). Sequencing took place on an Illumina MiSeq. The iRepertoire nested amplicon-rescue multiplex PCR (arm-PCR) platform was used to amplify TCR alpha and beta CDR3 regions from RNA. TCRdb trimmed public reads at Q25 via fastp, called clones via MiXCR and kept in-frame beta chains. Merged by CDR3 protein, the rows form single entries marked with the most common genes and DNA. The sample table lists a few hundred thousand distinct CDR3 sequences, roughly 41% of them with a count of one. The top ten constitute 12% of the sample. Sequencing was done on a sample of glioma tissue, nonneoplastic brain tissue, or PBMCs (not recorded which). All receptors come from a human donor with low-grade glioma or glioblastoma, undergoing nonglioma brain surgery, or in good health (not recorded which).

To note about this clonotype: A read error may be the cause here, since a much bigger clone is one base away. This sequence joins TRBV20-1 and TRBJ1-2; the D is unclear. The germline V gene has CDR1 DFQATT and CDR2 SNEGSKA (reference sequence). CDR3 length: 12 residues. The V end was cut by 7 bases, the J end by 4 bases, with 13 bases between. This CDR3 reads CSGKGSIYGYTF. The DNA of the CDR3 is TGCAGTGGCAAAGGAAGTATCTATGGCTACACCTTC.

To note about this clonotype: A much larger clone sits a single nucleotide away, making a read error possible. V usage is TRBV7-9 and J usage is TRBJ2-3; perhaps TRBD2 as D (5 bases). Trimming removed 5 bases from V and 7 bases from J, with 16 bases in between. This CDR3 contains 14 residues. Per the germline V gene, CDR1 is SEHNR and CDR2 is FQNEAQ (reference sequence). CDR3 bases: TGTGCCAGCAGCCCCGCCCCACTAGGTAATACGCAGTATTTT. It yields the protein CASSPAPLGNTQYF. Full variable domain (missing parts from reference TRBV7-9 and TRBJ2-3): DTGVSQNPRHKITKRGQNVTFRCDPISEHNRLYWYRQTLGQGPEFLTYFQNEAQLEKSRLLSDRFSAERPKGSFSTLEIQRTEQGDSAMYLCASSPAPLGNTQYFGPGTRLTVL.

The J gene is TRBJ1-4, the V gene TRBV11-2; 7 bases are a match to TRBD1. The CDR3 length is 15 residues. Germline values: CDR1 SGHAT, CDR2 FQNNGV. The V gene end was trimmed by 0 bases and the J gene end by 7 bases; junction bases not matched to a gene: 5. CDR3: CASSLERQGGEKLFF. The CDR3 nucleotides read TGTGCCAGCAGCTTAGAGAGGCAGGGGGGTGAAAAACTGTTTTTT.

Remarks on this clonotype: Sequence at one end of the junction differs from germline and may be a read error. The chain carries TRBV20-1 and TRBJ1-5; weak D call: TRBD1 (5 bases). Germline CDR1 and CDR2: DFQATT and SNEGSKA (reference sequence). The CDR3 runs 15 residues. CDR3: CSTRYRGGVSQPQHF. DNA for the CDR3: TGCAGTACTAGATATCGGGGGGGGGTTAGTCAGCCCCAGCATTTT.

The chain carries TRBV28 and TRBJ2-7; D may be TRBD1 (7 bases). V gave up 2 bases and J gave up 0 bases, with 20 bases separating them. CDR3 length: 18 residues. Germline-derived CDR1 and CDR2 are MDHEN and SYDVKM. CDR3 sequence: CASSLVQGGTALSYEQYF. The CDR3 nucleotides are TGTGCCAGCAGTTTAGTCCAGGGCGGGACAGCTCTCTCCTACGAGCAGTACTTC.

The chain employs TRBV27 and TRBJ2-2; tentatively, D is TRBD1 (6 bases). V was trimmed by 6 bases and J by 3 bases, leaving 23 bases between them. The germline gives CDR1 MNHEY, CDR2 SMNVEV (reference sequence). CDR3 size: 18 residues. The CDR3 protein is CASSPIRDKGKDTGELFF. The CDR3 nucleotides are TGTGCCAGCAGCCCAATCCGGGACAAGGGAAAGGACACCGGGGAGCTGTTTTTT.

This clonotype showed up just once. A much larger clone sits a single nucleotide away, making a read error possible. The chain links TRBV6-2 or TRBV6-3 to TRBJ2-3; no reliable D call. The V end lost 4 bases, the J end lost 4 bases, and 15 bases lay between the germline ends. Germline V lookup: CDR1 MNHEY, CDR2 SVGEGT. CDR3 size: 15 residues. CDR3 sequence reads: CASSFFVPGADTQYF. The DNA for the CDR3 is TGTGCCAGCAGTTTTTTCGTCCCCGGCGCAGATACGCAGTATTTT.

V usage is TRBV14 and J usage is TRBJ1-1; D ambiguous. The ends were cut back, 0 bases at V and 7 bases at J, with 12 bases in the middle. CDR1 SGHDN and CDR2 FVKESK come from the germline V gene. This CDR3 has 14 amino acids. This chain's CDR3 is CASSQDLGRIEAFF. The CDR3 DNA follows: TGTGCCAGCAGCCAAGATCTGGGGAGGATTGAAGCTTTCTTT.

The chain has TRBV9 and TRBJ2-3; D remains ambiguous. V dropped 0 bases and J dropped 4 bases, with 12 bases sitting between them. The CDR3 runs 15 residues. Germline V lookup: CDR1 SGDLS, CDR2 YYNGEE. DNA for the CDR3: TGTGCCAGCAGCGTAGGTGCCATAACGGCAGATACGCAGTATTTT. It encodes CASSVGAITADTQYF.

Remarks on this clonotype: This may arise from a read error, as a much more abundant clone is one base away. The chain is built from TRBV10-3 and TRBJ1-1; 9 nucleotides agree with TRBD1. Trimming removed 5 bases from V and 5 bases from J; junction bases left unmatched: 9. The CDR3 has 15 residues. CDR1 is ENHRY, CDR2 SYGVKD, per germline. Here the CDR3 reads CAISLPGTGMTEAFF. The DNA of the CDR3 is TGTGCCATCAGTTTACCTGGGACAGGGATGACTGAAGCTTTCTTT.

This clonotype has only a few counts. The chain links TRBV25-1 to TRBJ2-5, with D possibly TRBD2 on 5 matching bases. This CDR3 is built from 15 residues. Trimming pared 3 bases from V and 3 bases from J, leaving 14 bases between. Germline values: CDR1 MGHDK, CDR2 SYGVNS. In DNA, the CDR3 is TGTGCCAGCAGTGACTGGGCTAGCTATGAAGAGACCCAGTACTTC. Amino acid sequence: CASSDWASYEETQYF.

This clonotype was seen many times. The chain joins TRBV15 to TRBJ2-5, with D possibly being TRBD2 (6 bases). Germline V gene lookup returns CDR1 LNHNV and CDR2 YYDKDF (reference sequence). V dropped 3 bases and J dropped 0 bases, with 11 bases sitting between them. This CDR3 spans 15 amino acids. CDR3 coding DNA: TGTGCCACCAGCAGCCTAGCGACAAACCAAGAGACCCAGTACTTC. Protein sequence: CATSSLATNQETQYF. Combining the CDR3 with reference TRBV15 and TRBJ2-5 gives the whole variable domain DAMVIQNPRYQVTQFGKPVTLSCSQTLNHNVMYWYQQKSSQAPKLLFHYYDKDFNNEADTPDNFQSRRPNTSFCFLDIRSPGLGDTAMYLCATSSLATNQETQYFGPGTRLLVL.

The chain recombines TRBV7-2 with TRBJ2-5, with TRBD2 matching over 11 bases. The J call is in doubt because the DNA end fits TRBJ2-1 better. The CDR3 is 19 residues long. From germline, CDR1 is SGHTA and CDR2 FQGNSA. The CDR3 here is CTSSLVSWLAGGSGNEQFF. The CDR3 DNA is TGTACCAGCAGCTTAGTGTCTTGGCTAGCGGGAGGATCGGGCAATGAGCAGTTCTTC.

The chain joins TRBV20-1 to TRBJ2-5; 11 nucleotides align to TRBD1. The CDR3 has 14 residues. Germline V gene sequence: CDR1 DFQATT, CDR2 SNEGSKA (reference sequence). Here the CDR3 reads CSVGTGGMRETQYF. In nucleotides, the CDR3 is TGCAGCGTTGGGACAGGGGGGATGAGGGAGACCCAGTACTTC.

Many counts were recorded for this clonotype. The chain couples TRBV6-1 to TRBJ2-7; D may be TRBD2 (5 bases). The CDR3 runs to 14 residues. V lost 5 bases to trimming and J lost 6 bases, with 17 bases between them. The germline gives CDR1 MNHNS, CDR2 SASEGT. Here the CDR3 reads CASSNLLGIFEQYF. In DNA form, the CDR3 reads TGTGCCAGCAGTAACCTACTAGGGATTTTCGAGCAGTACTTC.

This clonotype was seen a handful of times. The chain employs TRBV2 and TRBJ1-6, with unresolved D. This CDR3 has 15 amino acids. V shed 6 bases and J shed 10 bases, with 19 bases lying between them. The germline V gene encodes CDR1 SNHLY and CDR2 FYNNEI. DNA of the CDR3: TGTGCCAGCAGCGAACATACCCAGATAGGATCACCCCTCCACTTT. This gives the protein CASSEHTQIGSPLHF. The complete variable domain, with remaining parts taken from reference TRBV2 and TRBJ1-6, reads EPEVTQTPSHQVTQMGQEVILRCVPISNHLYFYWYRQILGQKVEFLVSFYNNEISEKSEIFDDQFSVERPDGSNFTLKIRSTKLEDSAMYFCASSEHTQIGSPLHFGNGTRLTVT.

The chain is built from TRBV5-1 and TRBJ2-1, with TRBD1 matching 10 bases. Germline CDR1 reads SGHRS; CDR2 reads YFSETQ. The V and J ends lost 6 bases and 6 bases, in that order; junction bases with no gene match: 12. CDR3 size: 16 residues. The CDR3 DNA reads TGCGCCAGCACCTACCAGGGGGACAGGGGTCGCAATGAGCAGTTCTTC. It yields the protein CASTYQGDRGRNEQFF.

J is TRBJ1-2 and V is TRBV7-6; 10 positions agree with TRBD1. Trimming cost V 5 bases and J 4 bases; bases outside gene matches: 10. CDR1 is SGHVS and CDR2 is FNYEAQ in the germline V gene. This CDR3 is 16 amino acids long. The CDR3: CASSRYGTGDGYGYTF. As DNA, the CDR3 is TGTGCCAGCAGCCGCTACGGGACAGGGGATGGCTATGGCTACACCTTC.

In the case of this clonotype: A read error may produce the germline difference seen at one junction end. This chain connects TRBV5-4 to TRBJ2-5; maybe TRBD1 (5 bases). The length of the CDR3 is 15 residues. The germline gives CDR1 SGHNT, CDR2 YYREEE (reference sequence). The CDR3 loop reads CASILKGLAQETQYF. The CDR3 region has the DNA TGTGCCAGCATCTTGAAGGGGCTGGCCCAAGAGACCCAGTACTTC.

The CDR3 DNA reads as TGCAGTGCTAGACCAGGGGTCGGCTACGAGCAGTACTTC. It encodes CSARPGVGYEQYF. The chain recombines TRBV20-1 with TRBJ2-7, with a weak D call TRBD1 (6 bases). CDR3 length: 13 residues. Per germline, CDR1 DFQATT and CDR2 SNEGSKA (reference sequence). V dropped 2 bases and J dropped 3 bases, with 11 bases sitting between them.

This rearrangement joins TRBV28 to TRBJ1-2; D may be TRBD1 (6 bases). In germline, CDR1 is MDHEN, CDR2 SYDVKM. V lost 4 bases and J lost 6, with 18 bases in between. The CDR3 sequence is 15 residues long. The CDR3 DNA sequence: TGTGCCAGCAGTTGGCGGGACGGAAGGGGGGATGGCTACACCTTC. Translating it yields CASSWRDGRGDGYTF.

This clonotype was recorded many times. The chain uses TRBV27 and TRBJ2-5; D unclear. The germline V gene encodes CDR1 MNHEY and CDR2 SMNVEV (reference sequence). The V end was cut by 6 bases, the J end by 5 bases, with 13 bases between. This CDR3 region has 13 residues. CDR3 coding DNA: TGTGCCAGCAGACACCGGGTTGGGGAGACCCAGTACTTC. It yields the protein CASRHRVGETQYF.

This clonotype was counted between two and nine times. V is TRBV4-1 and J is TRBJ2-7; D not resolved. The CDR3 is 15 amino acids. The V end was cut by 3 bases, the J end by 0 bases, with 12 bases between. The germline CDR1 and CDR2 sequences are MGHRA and YSYEKL. The CDR3 DNA reads TGCGCCAGCAGCCATATGATACTGAGCTCCTACGAGCAGTACTTC. Translated: CASSHMILSSYEQYF.

The J gene is TRBJ1-2, the V gene TRBV6-2 or TRBV6-3; D remains ambiguous. The CDR3 is 12 residues long. Germline-derived CDR1 and CDR2 are MNHEY and SVGEGT. Between the trimmed V and J ends, which lost 5 bases and 7 bases, there was a span of 11 bases. The CDR3 region is CASSRPSSGYTF. The DNA for the CDR3 is TGTGCCAGCAGTCGACCCAGTAGTGGCTACACCTTC.

This clonotype was counted between two and nine times. This rearrangement joins TRBV6-5 to TRBJ2-7; D may be TRBD1 (6 bases). With 10 bases removed from V and 1 base from J, the gap between germline ends came to 20 bases. The CDR3 length is 15 residues. CDR1 and CDR2 (germline): MNHEY, SVGAGI. The CDR3 loop reads CATQGSGATSYEQYF. The CDR3 nucleotides are TGTGCCACCCAGGGGTCGGGCGCGACGTCCTACGAGCAGTACTTC.

A word on this clonotype: The CDR3 end shows no conserved phenylalanine or tryptophan, and so a read error is likely. Because the CDR3's place on the DNA is in doubt, the DNA is left out and the CDR3 is given as listed by TCRdb. The CDR3 here is CACSVSQPDEDFL. The chain is built from TRBV6-2 or TRBV6-3 and TRBJ1-1. The CDR3 is made up of 13 amino acids, end residues included. The germline CDR1 and CDR2 sequences are MNHEY and SVGEGT.

This clonotype was detected ten times or more. The rearrangement uses TRBV6-2 or TRBV6-3 and TRBJ2-7; D uncertain. The CDR3 extends over 12 amino acids. CDR1 and CDR2 (germline): MNHEY, SVGEGT. Trimming took off 2 bases at V and 3 bases at J, with 5 bases between the two ends. The CDR3 nucleotides are TGTGCCAGCAGTTACCTGCACTACGAGCAGTACTTC. Residues: CASSYLHYEQYF.

This clonotype was found many times. V gene TRBV27 combines with J gene TRBJ1-6; TRBD1 matches at 8 bases. V lost 3 bases to trimming and J lost 6 bases; unmatched junction nucleotides: 4. There are 15 residues in the CDR3. From germline, CDR1 is MNHEY and CDR2 SMNVEV (reference sequence). In DNA, the CDR3 is TGTGCCAGCAGTTTTATTGGACAGGGTAATTCACCCCTCCACTTT. This sequence encodes CASSFIGQGNSPLHF.